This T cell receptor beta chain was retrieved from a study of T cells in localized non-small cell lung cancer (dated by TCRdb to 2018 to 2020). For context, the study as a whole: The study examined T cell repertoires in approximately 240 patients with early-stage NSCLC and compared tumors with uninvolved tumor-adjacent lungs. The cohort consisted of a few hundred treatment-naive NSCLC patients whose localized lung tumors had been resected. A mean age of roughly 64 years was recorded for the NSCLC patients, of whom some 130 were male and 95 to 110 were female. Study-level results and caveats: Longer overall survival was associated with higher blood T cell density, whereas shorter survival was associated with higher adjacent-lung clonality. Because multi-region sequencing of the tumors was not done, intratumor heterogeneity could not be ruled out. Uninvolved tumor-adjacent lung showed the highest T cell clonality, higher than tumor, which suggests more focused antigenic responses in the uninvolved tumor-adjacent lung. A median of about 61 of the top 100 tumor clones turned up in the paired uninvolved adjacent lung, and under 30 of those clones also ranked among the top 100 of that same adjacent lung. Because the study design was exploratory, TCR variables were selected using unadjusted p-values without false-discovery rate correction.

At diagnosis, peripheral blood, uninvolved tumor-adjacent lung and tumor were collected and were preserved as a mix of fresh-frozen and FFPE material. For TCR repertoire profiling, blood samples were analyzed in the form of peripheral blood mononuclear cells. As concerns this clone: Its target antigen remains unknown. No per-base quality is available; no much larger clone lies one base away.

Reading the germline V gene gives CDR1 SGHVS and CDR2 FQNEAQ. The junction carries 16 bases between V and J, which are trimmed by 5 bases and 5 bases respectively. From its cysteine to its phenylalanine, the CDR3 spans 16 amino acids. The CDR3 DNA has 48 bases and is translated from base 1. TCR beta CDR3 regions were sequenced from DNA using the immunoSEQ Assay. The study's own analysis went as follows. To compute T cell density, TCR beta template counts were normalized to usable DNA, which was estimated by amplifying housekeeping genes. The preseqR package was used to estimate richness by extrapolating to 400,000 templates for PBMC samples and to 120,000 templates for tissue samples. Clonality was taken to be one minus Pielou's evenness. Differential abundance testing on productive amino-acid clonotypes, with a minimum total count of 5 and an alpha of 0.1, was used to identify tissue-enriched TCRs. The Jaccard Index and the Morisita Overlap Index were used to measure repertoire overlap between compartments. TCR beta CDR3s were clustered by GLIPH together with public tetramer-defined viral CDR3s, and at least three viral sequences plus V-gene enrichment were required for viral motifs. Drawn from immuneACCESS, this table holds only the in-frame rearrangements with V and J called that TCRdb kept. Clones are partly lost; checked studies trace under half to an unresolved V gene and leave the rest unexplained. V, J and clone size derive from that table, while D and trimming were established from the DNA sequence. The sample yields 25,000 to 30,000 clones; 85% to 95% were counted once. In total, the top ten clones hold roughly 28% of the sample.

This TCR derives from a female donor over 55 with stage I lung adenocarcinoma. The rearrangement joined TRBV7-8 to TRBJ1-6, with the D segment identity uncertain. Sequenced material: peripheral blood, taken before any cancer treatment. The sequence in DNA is TGTGCCAGCAGCCCCCGACTGACTGGGAATAATTCACCCCTCCACTTT. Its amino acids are CASSPRLTGNNSPLHF. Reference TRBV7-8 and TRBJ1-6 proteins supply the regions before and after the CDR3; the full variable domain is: GAGVSQSPRYKVAKRGQDVALRCDPISGHVSLFWYQQALGQGPEFLTYFQNEAQLDKSGLPSDRFFAERPEGSVSTLKIQRTQQEDSAVYLCASSPRLTGNNSPLHFGNGTRLTVT.